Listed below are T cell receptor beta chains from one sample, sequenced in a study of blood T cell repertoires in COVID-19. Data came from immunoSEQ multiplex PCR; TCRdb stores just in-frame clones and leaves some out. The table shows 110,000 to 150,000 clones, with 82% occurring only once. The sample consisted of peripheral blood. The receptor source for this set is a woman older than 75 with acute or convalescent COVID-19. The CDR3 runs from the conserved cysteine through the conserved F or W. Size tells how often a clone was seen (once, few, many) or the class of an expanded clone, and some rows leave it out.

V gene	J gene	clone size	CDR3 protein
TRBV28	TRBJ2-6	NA	CASSILQGATGANVLTF
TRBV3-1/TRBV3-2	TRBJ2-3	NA	CASRPSGSGTDTQYF
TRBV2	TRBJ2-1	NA	CASSGTSGSRNSYYNEQFF
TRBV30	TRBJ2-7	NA	CAWSVLAGGKNEQYF
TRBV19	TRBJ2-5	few	CASSISGVETQYF
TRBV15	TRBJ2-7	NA	CATSRDGTGPFYEQYF
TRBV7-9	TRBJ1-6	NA	CASSREFSNSPLHF
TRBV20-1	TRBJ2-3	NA	CSASSRTGGTDTQYF
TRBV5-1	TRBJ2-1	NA	CASSPRAYNEQFF
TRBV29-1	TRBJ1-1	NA	CSAPGEGAAEAFF
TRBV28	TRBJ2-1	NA	CASSLGRGVSYNEQFF
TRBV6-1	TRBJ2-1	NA	CASSEGLAIYNEQFF
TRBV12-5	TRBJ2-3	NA	CASGVGLAGFGTDTQYF
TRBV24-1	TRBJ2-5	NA	CATSDWTGETQYF
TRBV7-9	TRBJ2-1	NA	CASSFYWASGRNEQFF
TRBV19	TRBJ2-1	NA	CASRPPGQGYNEQFF
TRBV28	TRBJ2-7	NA	CASSEGLYEQYF
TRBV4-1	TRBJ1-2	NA	CASTTAVGNYGYTF
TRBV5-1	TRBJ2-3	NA	CASSSDRGSTDTQYF
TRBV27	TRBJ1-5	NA	CASSVRKSGYSNQPQHF
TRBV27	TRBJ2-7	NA	CASSPLDRIYEQYF
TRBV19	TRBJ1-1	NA	CASSRAQNTEAFF